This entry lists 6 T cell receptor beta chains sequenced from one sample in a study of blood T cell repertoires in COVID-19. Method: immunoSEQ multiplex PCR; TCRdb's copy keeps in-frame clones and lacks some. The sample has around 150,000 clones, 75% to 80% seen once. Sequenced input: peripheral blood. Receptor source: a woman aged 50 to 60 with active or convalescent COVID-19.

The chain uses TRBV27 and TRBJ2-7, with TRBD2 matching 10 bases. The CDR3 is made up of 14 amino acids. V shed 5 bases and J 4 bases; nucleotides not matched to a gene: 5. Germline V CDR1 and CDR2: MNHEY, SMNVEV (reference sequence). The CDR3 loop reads CASSITSGAYEQYF. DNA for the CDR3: TGTGCCAGCAGTATCACTAGCGGGGCATACGAGCAGTACTTC.

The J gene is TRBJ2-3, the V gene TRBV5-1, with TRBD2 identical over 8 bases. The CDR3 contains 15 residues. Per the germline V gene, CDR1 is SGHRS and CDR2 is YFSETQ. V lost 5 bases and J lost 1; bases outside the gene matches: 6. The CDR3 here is CASRDGTSGTDTQYF. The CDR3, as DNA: TGCGCCAGCAGGGATGGGACTAGTGGCACAGATACGCAGTATTTT.

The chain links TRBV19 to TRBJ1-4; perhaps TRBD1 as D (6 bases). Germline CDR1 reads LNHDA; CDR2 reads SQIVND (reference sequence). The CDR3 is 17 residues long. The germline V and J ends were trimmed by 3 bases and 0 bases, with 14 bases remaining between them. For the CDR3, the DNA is TGTGCCAGTAGTATTGGGGGCACTGGAGCAACTAATGAAAAACTGTTTTTT. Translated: CASSIGGTGATNEKLFF.

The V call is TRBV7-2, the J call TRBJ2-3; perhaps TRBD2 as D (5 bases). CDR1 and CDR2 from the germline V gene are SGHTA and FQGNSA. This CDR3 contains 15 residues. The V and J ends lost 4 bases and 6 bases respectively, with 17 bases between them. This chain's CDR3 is CASSYTPGVADTQYF. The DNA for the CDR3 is TGTGCCAGCAGCTACACACCCGGCGTAGCGGATACGCAGTATTTT. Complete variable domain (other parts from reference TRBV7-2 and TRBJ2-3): GAGVSQSPSNKVTEKGKDVELRCDPISGHTALYWYRQSLGQGLEFLIYFQGNSAPDKSGLPSDRFSAERTGGSVSTLTIQRTQQEDSAVYLCASSYTPGVADTQYFGPGTRLTVL.

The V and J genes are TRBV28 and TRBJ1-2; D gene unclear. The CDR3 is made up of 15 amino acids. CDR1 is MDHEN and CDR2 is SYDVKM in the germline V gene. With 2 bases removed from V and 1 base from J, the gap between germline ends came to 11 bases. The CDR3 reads CASSLLGRDNYGYTF. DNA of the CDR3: TGTGCCAGCAGTTTACTGGGCCGCGATAACTATGGCTACACCTTC.

For the CDR3, the DNA is TGTGCCAGCAGCAGAACTACAGGGGGCGACACAGATACGCAGTATTTT. Translation: CASSRTTGGDTDTQYF. This chain links TRBV4-2 with TRBJ2-3, with 9 bases fitting TRBD1. V gave up 5 bases and J gave up 2 bases; unmatched junction bases: 8. Germline loops: CDR1 LGHNA, CDR2 YNFKEQ. This CDR3 contains 16 residues.